The next 20 T cell receptor beta chains were all read from a single sample in a study of cytomegalovirus exposure and HLA in healthy donors. The PCR made use of 60 Vbeta and 13 Jbeta primers. Generated by immunoSEQ multiplex PCR, the TCRdb table keeps only in-frame clones and is missing some. The sample has approximately 150,000 clones, roughly 80% seen once; the top ten hold roughly 9.7%. The sequenced material came from PBMCs. All receptors derive from a man between 18 and 29 years old in good health and CMV-seropositive.

This sequence joins TRBV4-2 and TRBJ2-7, with 11 bases lining up with TRBD2. Germline V CDR1 and CDR2: LGHNA, YNFKEQ. After removal of 1 base from V and 3 bases from J, the junction contained 11 bases not matched to a gene. The CDR3 covers 18 residues. In nucleotides, the CDR3 is TGTGCCAGCAGCCAAGGTCGGTCCGAAACTAGCGGGAGCTACGAGCAGTACTTC. Protein sequence: CASSQGRSETSGSYEQYF.

The J gene is TRBJ2-2, the V gene TRBV6-5; no definite D call. The V end lost 4 bases, the J end lost 5 bases, and 8 bases lay between the germline ends. The CDR3 is 13 residues long. Germline V gene sequence: CDR1 MNHEY, CDR2 SVGAGI. CDR3 sequence reads: CASSLLSTGELFF. DNA for the CDR3: TGTGCCAGCAGTTTACTTAGTACCGGGGAGCTGTTTTTT.

Turning to this clone: The junction departs from the called germline gene at one end, perhaps through a read error. The chain couples TRBV19 to TRBJ2-6; D possibly corresponds to TRBD2 (6 bases). The CDR3 loop spans 17 amino acids. Germline V gene sequence: CDR1 LNHDA, CDR2 SQIVND (reference sequence). CDR3 in amino acids: CASSNRDWHSGANGLTF. CDR3 in DNA: TGTGCCAGTAGTAACCGGGACTGGCACTCTGGGGCCAACGGCCTGACTTTC.

This chain's CDR3 is CASSLRGSGANVLTF. For the CDR3, the DNA is TGTGCCAGCAGCTTACGGGGGTCTGGGGCCAACGTCCTGACTTTC. V is TRBV7-2 and J is TRBJ2-6; D possibly corresponds to TRBD2 (6 bases). This CDR3 region has 15 residues. V was pared by 2 bases and J by 1 base, with 6 bases between. CDR1 SGHTA and CDR2 FQGNSA come from the germline V gene.

This clone was recorded once. This sequence joins TRBV27 and TRBJ1-1, with TRBD1 matching 9 bases. With V trimmed by 4 bases and J by 3 bases, 9 bases remained unmatched. CDR3 length: 16 amino acids. CDR1 is MNHEY and CDR2 is SMNVEV in the germline V gene (reference sequence). DNA of the CDR3: TGTGCCAGCAGTTCATCCGGGACAGGGTGGTACACTGAAGCTTTCTTT. Its protein product is CASSSSGTGWYTEAFF.

V and J are TRBV14 and TRBJ2-1; the match to TRBD2 covers 9 bases. Germline V lookup: CDR1 SGHDN, CDR2 FVKESK. CDR3 length: 17 residues. Trimming removed 1 base from V and 8 bases from J; junction bases left unmatched: 12. The DNA for the CDR3 is TGTGCCAGCAGCCAAGGTGGCGGGGGGGCGAGATTCGATGAGCAGTTCTTC. Translation: CASSQGGGGARFDEQFF.

The genes are TRBV2 and TRBJ2-1, with 9 positions matching TRBD2. Germline CDR1 reads SNHLY; CDR2 reads FYNNEI. CDR3 size: 14 residues. The junction had 2 bases not matched to a gene; V was cut back by 0 bases and J by 8 bases. CDR3 DNA: TGTGCCAGCAGTGAAGCTAGCGGGAGCTATGAGCAGTTCTTC. This translates into CASSEASGSYEQFF.

The genes are TRBV14 and TRBJ2-7; 7 nucleotides align to TRBD2. CDR1 SGHDN and CDR2 FVKESK come from the germline V gene. V lost 5 bases, J lost 2 bases, and 6 bases stayed unmatched. The CDR3 is made up of 14 amino acids. The CDR3 here is CASSERGRAYEQYF. The CDR3 DNA reads TGTGCCAGCAGCGAACGGGGGAGGGCCTACGAGCAGTACTTC. The complete variable domain, with remaining parts taken from reference TRBV14 and TRBJ2-7, reads EAGVTQFPSHSVIEKGQTVTLRCDPISGHDNLYWYRRVMGKEIKFLLHFVKESKQDESGMPNNRFLAERTGGTYSTLKVQPAELEDSGVYFCASSERGRAYEQYFGPGTRLTVT.

This clone was found a few times. The chain carries TRBV7-9 and TRBJ2-1, with TRBD1 matching over 9 bases. This CDR3 spans 15 amino acids. V was clipped by 5 bases and J by 8 bases; unmatched bases: 10. In germline, CDR1 is SEHNR, CDR2 FQNEAQ (reference sequence). The CDR3 is CASSLRDREIHEQFF. CDR3 in DNA: TGTGCCAGCAGCCTCCGGGACAGGGAAATTCATGAGCAGTTCTTC.

The V gene is TRBV29-1, the J gene TRBJ2-3; no clear D. The V and J ends lost 2 bases and 4 bases respectively, with 10 bases between them. The CDR3 contains 13 residues. Looked up from germline, CDR1 is SQVTM and CDR2 is ANQGSEA. Written as DNA, the CDR3 is TGCAGCGTTGAAATGGTAACTCCAGATACGCAGTATTTT. This sequence encodes CSVEMVTPDTQYF.

The chain has TRBV19 and TRBJ2-1; TRBD2 matches at 14 bases. Trimming cost V 4 bases and J 1 base; bases outside gene matches: 6. Germline-derived CDR1 and CDR2 are LNHDA and SQIVND (reference sequence). The CDR3 runs 18 residues. CDR3 protein: CASSTPGLAGASYNEQFF. In DNA form, the CDR3 reads TGTGCCAGTAGTACTCCGGGACTAGCGGGAGCGTCCTACAATGAGCAGTTCTTC. Full variable domain (rest looked up from reference TRBV19 and TRBJ2-1): DGGITQSPKYLFRKEGQNVTLSCEQNLNHDAMYWYRQDPGQGLRLIYYSQIVNDFQKGDIAEGYSVSREKKESFPLTVTSAQKNPTAFYLCASSTPGLAGASYNEQFFGPGTRLTVL.

The rearrangement links TRBV7-9 to TRBJ2-1, with D maybe TRBD2 (5 bases). V lost 5 bases to trimming and J lost 9 bases, with 26 bases between them. Germline V gene sequence: CDR1 SEHNR, CDR2 FQNEAQ (reference sequence). This CDR3 contains 17 residues. CDR3 coding DNA: TGTGCCAGCAGCCCGGCCTTGGTAGCGACCCTGCTGAGTGAGCAGTTCTTC. It yields the protein CASSPALVATLLSEQFF.

The chain recombines TRBV6-1 with TRBJ2-1; the D gene is possibly TRBD2 (6 bases). V shed 5 bases and J shed 0 bases, with 11 bases lying between them. Germline values: CDR1 MNHNS, CDR2 SASEGT. The CDR3 runs to 15 residues. The CDR3 reads CASSNPAGSYNEQFF. The DNA for the CDR3 is TGTGCCAGCAGTAACCCAGCGGGCTCCTACAATGAGCAGTTCTTC.

The chain combines TRBV19 with TRBJ1-5, with 7 bases fitting TRBD1. With V trimmed by 2 bases and J by 0 bases, 4 bases remained unmatched. The CDR3 is made up of 16 amino acids. From germline, CDR1 is LNHDA and CDR2 SQIVND (reference sequence). The CDR3 protein is CASSIRTGASNQPQHF. CDR3 in DNA: TGTGCCAGTAGTATACGGACAGGCGCTAGCAATCAGCCCCAGCATTTT.

This clone was seen a single time. The rearrangement uses TRBV7-2 and TRBJ1-5; TRBD1 aligns across 8 bases. The junction had 7 bases not matched to a gene; V was cut back by 1 base and J by 5 bases. The CDR3 is made up of 16 amino acids. Germline values: CDR1 SGHTA, CDR2 FQGNSA. The CDR3 reads CASSLGGTGLHQPQHF. The DNA of the CDR3 is TGTGCCAGCAGCTTAGGAGGGACAGGTCTACATCAGCCCCAGCATTTT.

The V call is TRBV6-1, the J call TRBJ1-3, with TRBD1 as a possible D gene (5 bases). The germline V gene encodes CDR1 MNHNS and CDR2 SASEGT. The CDR3 has 16 residues. V was cut by 2 bases and J by 0 bases, with 11 bases left in between. The CDR3 nucleotides read TGTGCCAGCAGTGAACGAGCCAGGGTCTCTGGAAACACCATATATTTT. Translating gives CASSERARVSGNTIYF.

The table lists this clone with a few counts. The junction does not match germline at one end; this may be a read error. Other nucleotide sequences in the sample specify the same CDR3. The chain has TRBV7-2 and TRBJ2-7; D is perhaps TRBD2 (6 bases). From germline, CDR1 is SGHTA and CDR2 FQGNSA. The length of the CDR3 is 14 residues. DNA for the CDR3: TGCGCCAGCAGCTTGGCGGAGGGACCCTACGAGCAGTACTTC. Protein: CASSLAEGPYEQYF.

This rearrangement joins TRBV5-6 to TRBJ2-1; D is uncertain. From germline, CDR1 is SGHDT and CDR2 YYEEEE. CDR3 length equals 15 residues. V was trimmed by 0 bases and J by 0 bases, leaving 7 bases between them. The CDR3 protein is CASSLGQYSYNEQFF. CDR3 DNA: TGTGCCAGCAGCTTGGGGCAGTACTCCTACAATGAGCAGTTCTTC.

The rearrangement joins TRBV12-2 to TRBJ2-5; the D call TRBD1 from the table was never checked on the DNA. Judging by the DNA end, TRBJ2-7 fits better; the J call may be wrong. TRBV12-2 corresponds to a pseudogene. The CDR3 length is 14 residues. The CDR3 nucleotides are TGTGCAAGTCGCTTAGCGGGCACAGAATACGAGCAGTACTTC. Its protein product is CASRLAGTEYEQYF.

J is TRBJ1-2 and V is TRBV6-6; D may be TRBD1 (5 bases). V lost 4 bases, J lost 5 bases, and 11 bases lay in between. This CDR3 contains 13 residues. Germline loops: CDR1 MNHNY, CDR2 SVGAGI (reference sequence). The CDR3 sequence is CASSSSGGYGYTF. For the CDR3, the DNA is TGTGCCAGCAGTTCCTCGGGGGGGTATGGCTACACCTTC.